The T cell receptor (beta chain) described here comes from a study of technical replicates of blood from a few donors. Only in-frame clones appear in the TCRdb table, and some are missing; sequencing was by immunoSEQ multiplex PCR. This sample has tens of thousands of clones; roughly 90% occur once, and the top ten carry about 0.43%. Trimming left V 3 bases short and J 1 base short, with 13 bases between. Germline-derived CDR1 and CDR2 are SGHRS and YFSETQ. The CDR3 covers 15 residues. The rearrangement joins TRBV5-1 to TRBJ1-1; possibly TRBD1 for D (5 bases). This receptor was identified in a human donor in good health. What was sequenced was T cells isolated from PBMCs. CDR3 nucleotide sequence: TGCGCCAGCAGCTGGGGCACAGGAACGAACACTGAAGCTTTCTTT. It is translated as CASSWGTGTNTEAFF. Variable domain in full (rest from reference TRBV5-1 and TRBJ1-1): KAGVTQTPRYLIKTRGQQVTLSCSPISGHRSVSWYQQTPGQGLQFLFEYFSETQRNKGNFPGRFSGRQFSNSRSEMNVSTLELGDSALYLCASSWGTGTNTEAFFGQGTRLTVV.